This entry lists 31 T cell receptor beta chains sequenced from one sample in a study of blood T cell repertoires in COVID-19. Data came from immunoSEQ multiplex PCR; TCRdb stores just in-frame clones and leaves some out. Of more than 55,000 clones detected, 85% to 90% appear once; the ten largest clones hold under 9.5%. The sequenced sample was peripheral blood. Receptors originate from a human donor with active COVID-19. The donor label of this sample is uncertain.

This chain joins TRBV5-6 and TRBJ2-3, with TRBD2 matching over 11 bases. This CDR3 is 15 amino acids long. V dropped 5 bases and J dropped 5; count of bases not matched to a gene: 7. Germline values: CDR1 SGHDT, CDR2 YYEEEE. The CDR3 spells CASRLIAGGQDTQYF. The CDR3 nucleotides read TGTGCCAGCAGGTTAATAGCGGGGGGGCAAGATACGCAGTATTTT. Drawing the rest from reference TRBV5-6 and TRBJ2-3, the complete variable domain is DAGVTQSPTHLIKTRGQQVTLRCSPKSGHDTVSWYQQALGQGPQFIFQYYEEEERQRGNFPDRFSGHQFPNYSSELNVNALLLGDSALYLCASRLIAGGQDTQYFGPGTRLTVL.

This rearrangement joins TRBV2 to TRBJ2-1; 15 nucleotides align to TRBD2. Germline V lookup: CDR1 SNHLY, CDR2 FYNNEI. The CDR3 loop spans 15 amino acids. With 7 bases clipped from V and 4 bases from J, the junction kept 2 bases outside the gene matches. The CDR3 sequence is CASKGLAGGYNEQFF. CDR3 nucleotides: TGTGCCAGCAAAGGACTAGCGGGGGGGTACAATGAGCAGTTCTTC.

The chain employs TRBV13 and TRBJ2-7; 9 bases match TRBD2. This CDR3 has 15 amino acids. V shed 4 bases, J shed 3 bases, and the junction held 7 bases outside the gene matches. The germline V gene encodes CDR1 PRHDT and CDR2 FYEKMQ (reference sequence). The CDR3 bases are TGTGCCAGCAGCTCACCGACTAGCGGCTACTACGAGCAGTACTTC. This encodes CASSSPTSGYYEQYF.

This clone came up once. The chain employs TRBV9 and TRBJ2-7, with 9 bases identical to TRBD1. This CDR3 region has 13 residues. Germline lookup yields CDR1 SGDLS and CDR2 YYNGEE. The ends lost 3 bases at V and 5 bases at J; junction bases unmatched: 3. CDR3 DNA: TGTGCCAGCAGCGCCTGGACAGGGGACGAGCAGTACTTC. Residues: CASSAWTGDEQYF. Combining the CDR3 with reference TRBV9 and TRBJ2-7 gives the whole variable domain DSGVTQTPKHLITATGQRVTLRCSPRSGDLSVYWYQQSLDQGLQFLIQYYNGEERAKGNILERFSAQQFPDLHSELNLSSLELGDSALYFCASSAWTGDEQYFGPGTRLTVT.

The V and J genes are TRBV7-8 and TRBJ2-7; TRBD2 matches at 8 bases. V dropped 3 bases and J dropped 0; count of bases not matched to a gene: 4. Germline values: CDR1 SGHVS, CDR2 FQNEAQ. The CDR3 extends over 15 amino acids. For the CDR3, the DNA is TGTGCCAGCAGCTTGCGGGAGGCTAGCTCCTACGAGCAGTACTTC. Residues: CASSLREASSYEQYF. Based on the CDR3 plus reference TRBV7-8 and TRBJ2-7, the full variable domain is GAGVSQSPRYKVAKRGQDVALRCDPISGHVSLFWYQQALGQGPEFLTYFQNEAQLDKSGLPSDRFFAERPEGSVSTLKIQRTQQEDSAVYLCASSLREASSYEQYFGPGTRLTVT.

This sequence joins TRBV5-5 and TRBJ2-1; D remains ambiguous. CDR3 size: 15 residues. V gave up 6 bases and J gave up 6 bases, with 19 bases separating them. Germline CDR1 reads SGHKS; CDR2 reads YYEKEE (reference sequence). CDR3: CASTHNGPLTNEQFF. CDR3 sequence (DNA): TGTGCCAGCACCCATAACGGTCCCCTTACCAATGAGCAGTTCTTC.

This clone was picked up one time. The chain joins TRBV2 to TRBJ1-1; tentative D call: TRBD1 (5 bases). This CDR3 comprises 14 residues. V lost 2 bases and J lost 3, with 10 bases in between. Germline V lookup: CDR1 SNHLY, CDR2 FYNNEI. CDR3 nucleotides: TGTGCCAGCAGTGAAATAGGGGTGGACACTGAAGCTTTCTTT. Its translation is CASSEIGVDTEAFF.

For the CDR3, the DNA is TGTGCCAGCAGTTTGGAGGTTTACAATGAGCAGTTCTTC. Its translation: CASSLEVYNEQFF. This chain links TRBV28 with TRBJ2-1, with D perhaps TRBD2 (5 bases). Germline V CDR1 and CDR2: MDHEN, SYDVKM. Trimming removed 3 bases at V and 4 bases at J, with 7 bases between. The CDR3 covers 13 residues.

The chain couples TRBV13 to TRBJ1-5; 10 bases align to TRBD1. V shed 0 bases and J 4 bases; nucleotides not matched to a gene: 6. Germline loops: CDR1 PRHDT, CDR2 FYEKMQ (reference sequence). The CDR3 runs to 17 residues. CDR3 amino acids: CASSLGGTGEGNQPQHF. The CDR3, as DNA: TGTGCCAGCAGCTTAGGAGGGACAGGGGAGGGGAATCAGCCCCAGCATTTT. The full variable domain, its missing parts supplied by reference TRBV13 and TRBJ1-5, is AAGVIQSPRHLIKEKRETATLKCYPIPRHDTVYWYQQGPGQDPQFLISFYEKMQSDKGSIPDRFSAQQFSDYHSELNMSSLELGDSALYFCASSLGGTGEGNQPQHFGDGTRLSIL.

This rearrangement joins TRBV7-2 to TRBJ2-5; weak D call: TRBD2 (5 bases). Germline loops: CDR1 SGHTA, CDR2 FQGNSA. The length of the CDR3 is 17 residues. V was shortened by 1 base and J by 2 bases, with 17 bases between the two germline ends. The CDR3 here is CASSLGERWKRQETQYF. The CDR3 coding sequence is TGTGCCAGCAGCTTAGGAGAACGCTGGAAGCGGCAAGAGACCCAGTACTTC.

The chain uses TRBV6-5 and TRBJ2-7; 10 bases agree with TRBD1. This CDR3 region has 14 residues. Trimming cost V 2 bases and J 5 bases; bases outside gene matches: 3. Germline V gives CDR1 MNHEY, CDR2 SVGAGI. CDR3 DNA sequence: TGTGCCAGCAGTTACGGGGACAGGGGAGACGAGCAGTACTTC. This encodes CASSYGDRGDEQYF.

CDR3 sequence: CASSLGTGVEQFF. CDR3 in DNA: TGCGCCAGCAGCCTGGGGACAGGGGTTGAGCAGTTCTTC. The V and J genes are TRBV5-1 and TRBJ2-1; 10 nucleotides align to TRBD1. The CDR3 is made up of 13 amino acids. J lost 9 bases, V lost 4 bases, and 4 bases had no gene match. CDR1 and CDR2 (germline): SGHRS, YFSETQ.

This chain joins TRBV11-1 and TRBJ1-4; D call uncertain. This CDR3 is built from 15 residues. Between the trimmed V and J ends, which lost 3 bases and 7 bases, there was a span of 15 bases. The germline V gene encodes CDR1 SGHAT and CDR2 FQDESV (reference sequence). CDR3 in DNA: TGTGCCAGCAGCTTGAGGACGGGGAGGAGTGAAAAACTGTTTTTT. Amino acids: CASSLRTGRSEKLFF.

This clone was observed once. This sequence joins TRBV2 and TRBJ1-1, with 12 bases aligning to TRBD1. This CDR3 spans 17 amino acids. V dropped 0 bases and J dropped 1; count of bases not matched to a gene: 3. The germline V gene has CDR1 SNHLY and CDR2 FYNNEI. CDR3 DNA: TGTGCCAGCAGTGAAGCTGGGACAGGGGGCGAGAACACTGAAGCTTTCTTT. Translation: CASSEAGTGGENTEAFF.

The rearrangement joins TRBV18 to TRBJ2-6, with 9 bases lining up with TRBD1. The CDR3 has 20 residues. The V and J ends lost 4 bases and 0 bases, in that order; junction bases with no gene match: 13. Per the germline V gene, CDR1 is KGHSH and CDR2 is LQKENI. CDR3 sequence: CASSRRDPGQGSSGANVLTF. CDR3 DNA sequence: TGTGCCAGCTCACGCAGGGATCCGGGACAGGGAAGCTCTGGGGCCAACGTCCTGACTTTC. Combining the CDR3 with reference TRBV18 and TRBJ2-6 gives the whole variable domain NAGVMQNPRHLVRRRGQEARLRCSPMKGHSHVYWYRQLPEEGLKFMVYLQKENIIDESGMPKERFSAEFPKEGPSILRIQQVVRGDSAAYFCASSRRDPGQGSSGANVLTFGAGSRLTVL.

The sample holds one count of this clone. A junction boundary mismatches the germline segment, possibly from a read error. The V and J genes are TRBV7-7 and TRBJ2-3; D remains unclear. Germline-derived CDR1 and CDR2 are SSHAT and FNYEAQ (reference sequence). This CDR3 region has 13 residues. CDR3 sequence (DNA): TGTGCTAGCAGCTTACCGGGTACAGATACGCAGTATTTT. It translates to CASSLPGTDTQYF.

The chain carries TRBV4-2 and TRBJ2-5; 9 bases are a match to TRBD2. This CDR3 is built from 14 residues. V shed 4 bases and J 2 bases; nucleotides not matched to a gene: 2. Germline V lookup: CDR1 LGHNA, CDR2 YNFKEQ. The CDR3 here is CASSRAGGQETQYF. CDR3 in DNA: TGTGCCAGCAGCCGAGCGGGGGGTCAAGAGACCCAGTACTTC.

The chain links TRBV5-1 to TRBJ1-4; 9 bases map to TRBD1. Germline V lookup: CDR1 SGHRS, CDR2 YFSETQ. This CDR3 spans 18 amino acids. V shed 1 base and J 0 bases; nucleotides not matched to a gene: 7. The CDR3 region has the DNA TGCGCCAGCAGCTTGACAGGGGGCCCTGGTCCAACTAATGAAAAACTGTTTTTT. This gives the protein CASSLTGGPGPTNEKLFF.

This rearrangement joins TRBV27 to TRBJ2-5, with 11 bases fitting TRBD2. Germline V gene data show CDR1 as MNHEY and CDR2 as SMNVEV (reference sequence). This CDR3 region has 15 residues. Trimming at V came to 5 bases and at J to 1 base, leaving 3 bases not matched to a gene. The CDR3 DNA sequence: TGTGCCAGCAGTCTAGCGGGGGGCCGCCAAGAGACCCAGTACTTC. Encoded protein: CASSLAGGRQETQYF.

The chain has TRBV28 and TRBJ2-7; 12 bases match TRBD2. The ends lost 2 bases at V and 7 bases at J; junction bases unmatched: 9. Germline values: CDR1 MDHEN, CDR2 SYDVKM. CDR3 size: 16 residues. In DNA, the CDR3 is TGTGCCAGCAGTTTAGCTTGGGCTAGCGGGAGGGGGGAGCAGTACTTC. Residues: CASSLAWASGRGEQYF. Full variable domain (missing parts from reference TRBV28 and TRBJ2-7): DVKVTQSSRYLVKRTGEKVFLECVQDMDHENMFWYRQDPGLGLRLIYFSYDVKMKEKGDIPEGYSVSREKKERFSLILESASTNQTSMYLCASSLAWASGRGEQYFGPGTRLTVT.

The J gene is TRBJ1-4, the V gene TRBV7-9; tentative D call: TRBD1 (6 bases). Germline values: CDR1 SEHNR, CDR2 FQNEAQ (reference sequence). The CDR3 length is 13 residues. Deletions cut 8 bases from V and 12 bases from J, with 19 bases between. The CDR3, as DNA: TGTGCCAGCGTCCGGGACAACGAAGGTGAACTGTTTTTT. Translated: CASVRDNEGELFF.

The CDR3 sequence: CASSDSSRDTGELFF. The CDR3 region has the DNA TGTGCCAGCAGTGACAGCAGCAGGGACACCGGGGAGCTGTTTTTT. V gene TRBV2 combines with J gene TRBJ2-2, with a possible D match to TRBD1 (5 bases). The germline V and J ends were trimmed by 3 bases and 3 bases, with 11 bases remaining between them. This CDR3 has 15 residues. Per germline, CDR1 SNHLY and CDR2 FYNNEI.

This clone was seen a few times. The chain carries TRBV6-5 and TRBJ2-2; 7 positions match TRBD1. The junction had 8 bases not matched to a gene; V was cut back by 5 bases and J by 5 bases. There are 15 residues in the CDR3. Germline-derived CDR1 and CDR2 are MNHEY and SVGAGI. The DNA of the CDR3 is TGTGCCAGCAGTATACAGGGGAGATGGACCGGGGAGCTGTTTTTT. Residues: CASSIQGRWTGELFF.

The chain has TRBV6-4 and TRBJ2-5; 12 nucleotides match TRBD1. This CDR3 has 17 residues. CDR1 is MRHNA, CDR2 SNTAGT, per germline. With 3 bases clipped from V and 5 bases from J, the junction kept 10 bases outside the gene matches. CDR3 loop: CASSEAVWDRGLETQYF. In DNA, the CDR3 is TGTGCCAGCAGTGAGGCGGTTTGGGACAGGGGGCTGGAGACCCAGTACTTC.

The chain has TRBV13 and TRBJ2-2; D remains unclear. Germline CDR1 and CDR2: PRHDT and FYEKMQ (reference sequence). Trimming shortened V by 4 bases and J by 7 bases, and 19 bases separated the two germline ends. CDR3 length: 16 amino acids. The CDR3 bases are TGTGCCAGCAGCTCGTTAAAGCTTCTCAACGACGGGGAGCTGTTTTTT. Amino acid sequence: CASSSLKLLNDGELFF.

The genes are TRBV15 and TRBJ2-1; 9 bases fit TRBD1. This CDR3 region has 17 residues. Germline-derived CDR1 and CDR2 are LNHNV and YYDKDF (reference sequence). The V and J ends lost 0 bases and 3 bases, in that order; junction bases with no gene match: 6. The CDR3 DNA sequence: TGTGCCACCAGCAGAGATAAGGGACAGGGCTTCTACAATGAGCAGTTCTTC. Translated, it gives CATSRDKGQGFYNEQFF.

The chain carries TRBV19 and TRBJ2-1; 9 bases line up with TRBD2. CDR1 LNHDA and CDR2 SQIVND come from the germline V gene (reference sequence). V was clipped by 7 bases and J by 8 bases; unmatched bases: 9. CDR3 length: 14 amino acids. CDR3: CASNSGRSYDEQFF. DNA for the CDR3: TGTGCCAGTAATAGCGGGAGAAGTTACGATGAGCAGTTCTTC.

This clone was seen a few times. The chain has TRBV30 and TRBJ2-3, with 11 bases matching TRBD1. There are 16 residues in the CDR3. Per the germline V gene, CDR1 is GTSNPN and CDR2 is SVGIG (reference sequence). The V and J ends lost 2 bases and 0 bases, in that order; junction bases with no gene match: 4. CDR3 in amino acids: CAWSLGQGVSTDTQYF. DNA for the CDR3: TGTGCCTGGAGTCTGGGACAGGGGGTGAGCACAGATACGCAGTATTTT.

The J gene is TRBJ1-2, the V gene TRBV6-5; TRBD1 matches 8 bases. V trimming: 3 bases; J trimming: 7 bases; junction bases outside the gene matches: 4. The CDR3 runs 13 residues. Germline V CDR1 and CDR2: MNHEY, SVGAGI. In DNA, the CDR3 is TGTGCCAGCAGTTATGGACAGGGAGGTGGCTACACCTTC. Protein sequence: CASSYGQGGGYTF.

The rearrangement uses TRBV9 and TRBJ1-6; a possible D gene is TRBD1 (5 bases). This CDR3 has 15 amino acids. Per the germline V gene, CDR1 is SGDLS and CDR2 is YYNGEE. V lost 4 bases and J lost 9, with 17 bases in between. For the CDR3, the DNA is TGTGCCAGCAGCAAAGTGGGCGGGGGGAGTTCACCCCTCCACTTT. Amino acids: CASSKVGGGSSPLHF.

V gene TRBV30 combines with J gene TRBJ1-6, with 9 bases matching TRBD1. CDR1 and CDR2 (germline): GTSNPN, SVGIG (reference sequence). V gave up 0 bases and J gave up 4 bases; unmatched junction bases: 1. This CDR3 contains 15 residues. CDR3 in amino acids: CAWSVGQGYNSPLHF. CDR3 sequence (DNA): TGTGCCTGGAGTGTCGGACAGGGGTATAATTCACCCCTCCACTTT.